This note documents a single T cell receptor beta chain sequence. Its antigen is undetermined. The source of the sample is a study of cytomegalovirus exposure and HLA in healthy donors. The germline V gene has CDR1 SQVTM and CDR2 ANQGSEA. The germline V and J ends were trimmed by 2 bases and 0 bases, with 10 bases remaining between them. This CDR3 spans 14 amino acids. Study observations and caveats: The authors confirmed in vitro that three CMV-associated chains were specific for CMV antigens. There were 164 TCR beta chains listed as cytomegalovirus-associated.

A multiplex PCR was run with 60 Vbeta primers and 13 Jbeta primers. Produced via immunoSEQ multiplex PCR; TCRdb's table is partial and in-frame only. Here the sample spans roughly 110,000 clones, around 77% being singletons. The chain has TRBV29-1 and TRBJ1-2, with TRBD1 as a possible D gene (6 bases). Sequences were obtained from PBMCs. The TCR comes from a man in his forties in good health and CMV-seropositive. The CDR3 is CSVERDTPNYGYTF. CDR3 nucleotides: TGCAGCGTTGAAAGGGACACTCCTAACTATGGCTACACCTTC. The variable domain in full, with the rest retrieved from reference TRBV29-1 and TRBJ1-2, is SAVISQKPSRDICQRGTSLTIQCQVDSQVTMMFWYRQQPGQSLTLIATANQGSEATYESGFVIDKFPISRPNLTFSTLTVSNMSPEDSSIYLCSVERDTPNYGYTFGSGTRLTVV.